This T cell receptor (beta chain) stems from a study of beta chain features in type 1 diabetes. Sequenced material consisted of expressed TCRB transcripts (all of the isolated RNA was reverse transcribed). Profiled with immunoSEQ multiplex PCR; TCRdb holds only in-frame clones, not every one. Of 300,000 or so clones listed, roughly 12% are singletons. CDR1 and CDR2 (germline): LGHNA, YSLEER. This CDR3 is built from 16 residues. V lost 0 bases and J lost 0, with 8 bases in between. General observations from the study: The study found moderately but significantly shorter TCRB CDR3s in all four CD4+ subsets of Type 1 diabetes patients.

This clone was found a few times. Antigen unknown. The V gene is TRBV4-3, the J gene TRBJ1-4; D gene uncertain. This sequence was found in a woman between 18 and 29 years old with type 1 diabetes. The sequenced sample was naive CD4+ T cells from blood. The CDR3 DNA follows: TGCGCCAGCAGCCAAGAAACAGCTGCAACTAATGAAAAACTGTTTTTT. Translation gives CASSQETAATNEKLFF.